This TCR beta chain was sequenced for a study of identical twins. cDNA molecules carried unique molecular identifiers, and template switching added a universal primer site. TCRdb ran MiXCR on the 5' RACE reads and lists one entry per CDR3 protein. This sample has roughly 480,000 distinct CDR3 sequences, with 20% to 25% found just once. Findings and limits, study-wide: Zero-insertion analyses could be partly confounded by invariant MAIT and iNKT cells.

This clonotype showed up just a few times. What it binds is not known. The CDR3 consists of 11 residues. V lost 7 bases and J lost 4, with 8 bases in between. Germline-derived CDR1 and CDR2 are SQVTM and ANQGSEA. The sample was also reused in another study, on T cells expressing NK-cell markers. That source reports: All TCR beta repertoires analysed originated from sorted CD3+CD56+NKG2C+, CD3+CD56+NKG2C- and CD3+CD56-NKG2C+ T cells. With respect to HCMV, seven of the eight sequenced donors were seropositive, and one was seronegative.

This TCR derives from a woman aged 18-29 years in good health. This rearrangement joins TRBV29-1 to TRBJ2-1; the D is unclear. The sequenced sample was CD4+ T cells sorted from blood. CDR3 protein: CSAPYYNEQFF. The CDR3, as DNA: TGCAGCGCGCCCTATTACAATGAGCAGTTCTTC.